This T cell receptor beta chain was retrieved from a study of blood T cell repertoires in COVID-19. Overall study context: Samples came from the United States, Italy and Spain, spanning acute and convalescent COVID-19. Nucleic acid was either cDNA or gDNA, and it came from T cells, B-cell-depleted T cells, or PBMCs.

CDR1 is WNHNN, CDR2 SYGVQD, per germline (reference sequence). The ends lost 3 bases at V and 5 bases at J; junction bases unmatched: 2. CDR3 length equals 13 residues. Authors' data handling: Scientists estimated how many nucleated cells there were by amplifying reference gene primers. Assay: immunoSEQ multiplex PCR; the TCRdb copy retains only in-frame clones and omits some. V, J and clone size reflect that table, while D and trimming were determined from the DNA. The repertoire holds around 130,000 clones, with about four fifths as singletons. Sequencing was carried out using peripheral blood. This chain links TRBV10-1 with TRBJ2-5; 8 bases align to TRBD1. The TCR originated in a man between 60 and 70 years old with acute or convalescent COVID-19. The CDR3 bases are TGCGCCAGCAGTGAAAACAGGGGGGAGACCCAGTACTTC. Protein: CASSENRGETQYF.